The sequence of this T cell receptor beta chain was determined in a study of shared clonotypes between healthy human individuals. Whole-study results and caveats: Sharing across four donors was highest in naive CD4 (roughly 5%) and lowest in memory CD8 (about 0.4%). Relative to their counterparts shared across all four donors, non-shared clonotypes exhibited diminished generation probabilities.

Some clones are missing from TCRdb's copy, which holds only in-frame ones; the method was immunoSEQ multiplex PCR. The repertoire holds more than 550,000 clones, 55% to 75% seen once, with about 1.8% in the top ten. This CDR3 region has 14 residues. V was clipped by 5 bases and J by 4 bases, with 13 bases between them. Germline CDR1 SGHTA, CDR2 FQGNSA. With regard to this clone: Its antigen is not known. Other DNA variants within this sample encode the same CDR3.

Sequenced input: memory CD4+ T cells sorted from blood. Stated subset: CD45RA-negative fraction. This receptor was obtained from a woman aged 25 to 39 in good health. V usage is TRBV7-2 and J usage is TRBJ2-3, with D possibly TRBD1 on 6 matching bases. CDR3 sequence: CASSLTGIADTQYF. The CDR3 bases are TGTGCCAGCAGCCTGACAGGTATCGCAGATACGCAGTATTTT. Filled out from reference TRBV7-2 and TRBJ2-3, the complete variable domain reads GAGVSQSPSNKVTEKGKDVELRCDPISGHTALYWYRQSLGQGLEFLIYFQGNSAPDKSGLPSDRFSAERTGGSVSTLTIQRTQQEDSAVYLCASSLTGIADTQYFGPGTRLTVL.